The 14 T cell receptor beta chains reported below all come from one sample, sequenced in a study of neoadjuvant anti-PD-1 for oral cavity cancer. This table comes from immunoSEQ multiplex PCR, and its TCRdb copy is limited to in-frame clones, with some not included. The data hold around 14,000 clones, with about two thirds observed a single time. Time point here: after neoadjuvant nivolumab, at surgical resection. Material: PBMCs, obtained after nivolumab (anti-PD-1) treatment. The receptors here all came from a person between 40 and 79 years old with oral cavity squamous cell carcinoma.

As DNA, the CDR3 is TGTGCCAGCGGGCACTTGGCGGACACTGAAGCTTTCTTT. As protein: CASGHLADTEAFF. This chain links TRBV6-5 with TRBJ1-1; no reliable D call. The CDR3 has 13 amino acids. The germline gives CDR1 MNHEY, CDR2 SVGAGI. V gave up 8 bases and J gave up 3 bases, with 13 bases separating them.

The chain is built from TRBV12-1 and TRBJ1-1. TRBV12-1 is termed a pseudogene. The CDR3 runs 15 residues. CDR3 sequence reads: CASSPGRPTNTEAFF. DNA of the CDR3: TGTGCCAGCAGCCCGGGACGGCCAACGAACACTGAAGCTTTCTTT.

The sample holds one count of this clone. This rearrangement joins TRBV2 to TRBJ2-5; D is possibly TRBD1 or TRBD2 (6 bases each). The CDR3 runs to 14 residues. V lost 5 bases and J lost 5, with 15 bases in between. The V gene's germline CDR1 is SNHLY and CDR2 FYNNEI. CDR3 region: CASSSEEGVETQYF. The CDR3 nucleotides are TGTGCCAGCAGTTCCGAGGAGGGGGTTGAGACCCAGTACTTC.

The genes are TRBV27 and TRBJ2-7; TRBD1 aligns across 12 bases. Germline V gives CDR1 MNHEY, CDR2 SMNVEV (reference sequence). The CDR3 is 14 residues long. The J segment lost 6 bases and the V segment lost 4 bases, leaving 4 bases of the junction unmatched. The CDR3 DNA reads as TGTGCCAGCAGTTCCCGGGACAGGGGGCTCGAGCAGTACTTC. Its translation: CASSSRDRGLEQYF.

The genes are TRBV7-9 and TRBJ2-7, with a weak D call TRBD2 (6 bases). In germline, CDR1 is SEHNR, CDR2 FQNEAQ (reference sequence). CDR3 length equals 14 residues. V was cut by 1 base and J by 2 bases, with 9 bases left in between. In DNA form, the CDR3 reads TGTGCCAGCAGCTTAGTGGGGGGAACCTACGAGCAGTACTTC. This codes for CASSLVGGTYEQYF.

J is TRBJ1-5 and V is TRBV30, with unresolved D. Trimming took off 1 base at V and 9 bases at J, with 16 bases between the two ends. CDR1 is GTSNPN and CDR2 is SVGIG in the germline V gene (reference sequence). The CDR3 is 14 residues long. This CDR3 reads CAWSARGMPLPQHF. Here the CDR3 DNA reads TGTGCCTGGAGTGCTCGAGGCATGCCTTTGCCCCAGCATTTT.

The chain is built from TRBV6-1 and TRBJ1-4; D not resolved. The CDR3 covers 14 residues. Germline V gene data show CDR1 as MNHNS and CDR2 as SASEGT. Trimming left V 5 bases short and J 0 bases short, with 7 bases between. The CDR3 here is CASSRQATNEKLFF. The CDR3 DNA reads as TGTGCCAGCAGTAGACAAGCAACTAATGAAAAACTGTTTTTT.

This clone was counted once. This chain joins TRBV6-4 and TRBJ2-1, with D tentatively TRBD1 or TRBD2 (6 bases each). Germline V lookup: CDR1 MRHNA, CDR2 SNTAGT. Trimming left V 8 bases short and J 5 bases short, with 19 bases between. CDR3 size: 15 residues. The CDR3 DNA reads TGTGCCAGCCGCGAACAGGGTGGAGGGGACAATGAGCAGTTCTTC. It yields the protein CASREQGGGDNEQFF.

For the CDR3, the DNA is TGTGCCGCCCAAAGACTAGGCACAGATACGCAGTATTTT. Its protein product is CAAQRLGTDTQYF. The V call is TRBV30, the J call TRBJ2-3, with D possibly being TRBD2 (6 bases). The CDR3 totals 13 residues. V was trimmed by 8 bases and J by 1 base, leaving 13 bases between them. Germline V gene data show CDR1 as GTSNPN and CDR2 as SVGIG (reference sequence).

The V call is TRBV28, the J call TRBJ1-5, with 10 nucleotides matching TRBD1. The CDR3 sequence is 15 residues long. V lost 6 bases to trimming and J lost 4 bases; unmatched junction nucleotides: 6. Germline V gene lookup returns CDR1 MDHEN and CDR2 SYDVKM. CDR3 sequence: CASRSGQGGNQPQHF. The CDR3 DNA reads TGTGCCAGCAGATCCGGACAGGGGGGTAATCAGCCCCAGCATTTT.

This chain connects TRBV4-1 to TRBJ2-1, with 8 bases aligning to TRBD2. Germline V gene sequence: CDR1 MGHRA, CDR2 YSYEKL. The CDR3 spans 16 residues. Trimming removed 0 bases from V and 1 base from J; junction bases left unmatched: 2. The DNA of the CDR3 is TGCGCCAGCAGCCAAGAACTAGCGGTTTCCTACAATGAGCAGTTCTTC. This encodes CASSQELAVSYNEQFF.

This chain joins TRBV9 and TRBJ2-7; unclear D gene. The germline V gene has CDR1 SGDLS and CDR2 YYNGEE. The CDR3 runs to 14 residues. V dropped 2 bases and J dropped 2 bases, with 11 bases sitting between them. The CDR3 loop reads CASSVLPDTYEQYF. In DNA, the CDR3 is TGTGCCAGCAGCGTCCTCCCTGACACCTACGAGCAGTACTTC.

This chain uses TRBV7-8 with TRBJ1-5; 9 nucleotides align to TRBD1. The CDR3 spans 15 residues. In germline, CDR1 is SGHVS, CDR2 FQNEAQ. The ends lost 5 bases at V and 5 bases at J; junction bases unmatched: 7. The CDR3 spells CASSRSTGGYQPQHF. The CDR3 coding sequence is TGTGCCAGCAGCCGGTCGACAGGGGGGTATCAGCCCCAGCATTTT.

The chain recombines TRBV7-6 with TRBJ2-5, with 7 bases fitting TRBD1. CDR3 length equals 14 residues. Germline CDR1 and CDR2: SGHVS and FNYEAQ. V dropped 4 bases and J dropped 2; count of bases not matched to a gene: 4. The CDR3 loop is CASSSRQGQETQYF. The CDR3 coding sequence is TGTGCCAGCAGCTCTCGACAGGGTCAAGAGACCCAGTACTTC.